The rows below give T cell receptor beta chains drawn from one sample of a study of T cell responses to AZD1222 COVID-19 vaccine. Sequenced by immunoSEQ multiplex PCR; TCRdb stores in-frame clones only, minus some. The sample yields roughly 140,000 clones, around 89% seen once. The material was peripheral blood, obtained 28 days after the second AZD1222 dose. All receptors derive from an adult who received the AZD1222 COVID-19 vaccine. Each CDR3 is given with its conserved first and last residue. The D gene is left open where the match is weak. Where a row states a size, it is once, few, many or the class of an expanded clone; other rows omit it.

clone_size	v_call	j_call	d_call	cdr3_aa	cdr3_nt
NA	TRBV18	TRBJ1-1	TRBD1	CASSPFDRAGTEAFF	TGTGCCAGCTCACCCTTCGACAGGGCGGGCACTGAAGCTTTCTTT
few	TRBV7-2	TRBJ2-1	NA	CASSLKPGYNEQFF	TGTGCCAGCAGCTTAAAGCCGGGATACAATGAGCAGTTCTTC
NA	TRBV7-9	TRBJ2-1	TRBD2	CASSFTSGGHNEQFF	TGTGCCAGCAGCTTCACTAGCGGGGGCCACAATGAGCAGTTCTTC
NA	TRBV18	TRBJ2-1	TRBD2	CASSPPLRGDNEQFF	TGTGCCAGCTCACCACCTTTACGGGGGGACAATGAGCAGTTCTTC
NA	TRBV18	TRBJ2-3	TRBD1	CASLTTRGDRGTGTDTQYF	TGTGCCAGCTTAACGACCCGGGGCGACAGGGGTACCGGCACAGATACGCAGTATTTT
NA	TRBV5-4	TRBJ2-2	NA	CASSSEYGTGELFF	TGTGCCAGCAGCTCGGAGTATGGCACCGGGGAGCTGTTTTTT
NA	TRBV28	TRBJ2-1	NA	CASSLQTSPQFF	TGTGCCAGCAGTTTGCAGACTAGTCCGCAGTTCTTC
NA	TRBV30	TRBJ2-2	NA	CAYQGPRGTGELFF	TGTGCCTACCAGGGTCCGAGGGGCACCGGGGAGCTGTTTTTT
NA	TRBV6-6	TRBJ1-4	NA	CASSYGWGLDEKLFF	TGTGCCAGCAGTTACGGGTGGGGGTTGGATGAAAAACTGTTTTTT
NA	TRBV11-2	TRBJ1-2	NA	CASSLETGWEGYTF	TGTGCCAGCAGCTTAGAGACAGGCTGGGAAGGCTACACCTTC
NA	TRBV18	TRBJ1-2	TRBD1	CASSPFPQGEVDHYGYTF	TGTGCCAGCTCACCATTTCCACAGGGGGAAGTTGATCACTATGGCTACACCTTC
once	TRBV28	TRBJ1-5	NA	CAYGASLDQPQHF	TGTGCCTACGGGGCCTCCCTGGATCAGCCCCAGCATTTT
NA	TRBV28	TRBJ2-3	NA	CASSLYTGVDTQYF	TGTGCCAGCAGTTTATATACGGGAGTAGATACGCAGTATTTT
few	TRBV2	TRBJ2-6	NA	CASRKQGTGANVLTF	TGTGCCAGCAGGAAGCAGGGTACTGGGGCCAACGTCCTGACTTTC
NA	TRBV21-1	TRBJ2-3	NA	CASSEVGQARDTQYF	TGTGCCAGCAGCGAGGTAGGTCAGGCTCGAGATACGCAGTATTTT